These 5 T cell receptor beta chains were sequenced from one sample in a study of blood T cell repertoires in COVID-19 (dated by TCRdb to the early 2020s). The library was made by the immunoSEQ multiplex PCR assay. The table was pulled from immuneACCESS by TCRdb, which kept in-frame rearrangements only. Such tables lose some clones; where checked, under half of the loss comes from unresolved V genes, and the rest has no known cause. Here the sample has 150,000 to 200,000 clones; 80% to 90% occur a single time. Roughly 2% of the sample rests with the top ten. Sequenced input: peripheral blood. The receptors shown here come from a man younger than 30 who had recovered from COVID-19.

V is TRBV7-8 and J is TRBJ1-2, with unresolved D. Between the trimmed V and J ends, which lost 4 bases and 2 bases, there was a span of 8 bases. Germline V gives CDR1 SGHVS, CDR2 FQNEAQ. The CDR3 has 13 residues. The CDR3 bases are TGTGCCAGCAGCTCGGACTTGAACTATGGCTACACCTTC. Amino acids: CASSSDLNYGYTF.

This clone was detected once. The CDR3 is CASSGEGGGYEQYF. The CDR3, as DNA: TGTGCCAGTTCCGGGGAAGGGGGGGGCTACGAGCAGTACTTC. This rearrangement joins TRBV7-2 to TRBJ2-7, with D possibly matching TRBD2 (7 bases). CDR3 length: 14 amino acids. The germline V gene encodes CDR1 SGHTA and CDR2 FQGNSA. V lost 9 bases to trimming and J lost 3 bases, with 18 bases between them.

This chain uses TRBV11-3 with TRBJ1-1; possible D gene TRBD1, 5 bases. This CDR3 comprises 14 residues. With 8 bases removed from V and 0 bases from J, the gap between germline ends came to 13 bases. CDR1 and CDR2 from the germline V gene are SGHNT and YENEEA. CDR3 sequence reads: CASRLGTLNTEAFF. The DNA for the CDR3 is TGTGCCAGCCGCCTCGGGACTTTGAACACTGAAGCTTTCTTT. The full variable domain, its missing parts supplied by reference TRBV11-3 and TRBJ1-1, is EAGVVQSPRYKIIEKKQPVAFWCNPISGHNTLYWYLQNLGQGPELLIRYENEEAVDDSQLPKDRFSAERLKGVDSTLKIQPAELGDSAVYLCASRLGTLNTEAFFGQGTRLTVV.

This clone was seen only once. The J gene is TRBJ2-3, the V gene TRBV4-2, with TRBD2 identical over 8 bases. Per the germline V gene, CDR1 is LGHNA and CDR2 is YNFKEQ. Trimming removed 1 base from V and 2 bases from J; junction bases left unmatched: 5. CDR3 length equals 16 residues. The CDR3 DNA sequence: TGTGCCAGCAGCCAAGGAGCGGGAGTGCTCACAGATACGCAGTATTTT. It is translated as CASSQGAGVLTDTQYF.

CDR3 in DNA: TGTGCCAGCAGCGACAGTGGAGGGAAAGGTTCACCCCTCCACTTT. This translates into CASSDSGGKGSPLHF. J is TRBJ1-6 and V is TRBV9; D ambiguous. The CDR3 totals 15 residues. Germline loops: CDR1 SGDLS, CDR2 YYNGEE. Trimming pared 3 bases from V and 9 bases from J, leaving 16 bases between.